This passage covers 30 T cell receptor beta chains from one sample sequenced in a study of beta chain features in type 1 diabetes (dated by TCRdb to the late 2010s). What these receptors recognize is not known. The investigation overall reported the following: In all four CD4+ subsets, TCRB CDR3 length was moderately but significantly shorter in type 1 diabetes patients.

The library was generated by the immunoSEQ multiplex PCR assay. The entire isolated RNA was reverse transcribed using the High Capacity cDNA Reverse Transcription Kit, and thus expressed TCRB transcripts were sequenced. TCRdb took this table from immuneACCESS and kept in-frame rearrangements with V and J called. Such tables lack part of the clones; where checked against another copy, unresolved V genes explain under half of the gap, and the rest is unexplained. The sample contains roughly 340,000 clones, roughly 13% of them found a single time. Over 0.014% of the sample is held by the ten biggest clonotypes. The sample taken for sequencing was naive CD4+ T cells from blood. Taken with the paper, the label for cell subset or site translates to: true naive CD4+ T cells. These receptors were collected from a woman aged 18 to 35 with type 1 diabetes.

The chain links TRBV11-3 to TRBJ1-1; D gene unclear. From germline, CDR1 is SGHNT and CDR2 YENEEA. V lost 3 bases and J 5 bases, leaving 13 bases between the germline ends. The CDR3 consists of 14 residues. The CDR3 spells CASSFPIQSTEAFF. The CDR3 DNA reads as TGTGCCAGCAGCTTTCCCATCCAGTCGACTGAAGCTTTCTTT.

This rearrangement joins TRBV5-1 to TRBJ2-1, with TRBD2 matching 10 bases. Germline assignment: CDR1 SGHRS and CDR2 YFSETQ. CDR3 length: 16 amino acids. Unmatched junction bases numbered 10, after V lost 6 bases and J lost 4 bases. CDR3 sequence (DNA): TGCGCCAGCATCCCTAGAGCGGGAGGGACATACAATGAGCAGTTCTTC. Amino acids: CASIPRAGGTYNEQFF.

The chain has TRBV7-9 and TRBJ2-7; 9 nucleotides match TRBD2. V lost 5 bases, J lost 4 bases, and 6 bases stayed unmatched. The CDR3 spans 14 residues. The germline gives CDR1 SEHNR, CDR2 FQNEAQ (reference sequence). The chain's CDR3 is CASSLSGSGYEQYF. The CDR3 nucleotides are TGTGCCAGCAGCCTTAGCGGGAGCGGGTACGAGCAGTACTTC. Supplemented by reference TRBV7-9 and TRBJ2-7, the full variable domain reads DTGVSQNPRHKITKRGQNVTFRCDPISEHNRLYWYRQTLGQGPEFLTYFQNEAQLEKSRLLSDRFSAERPKGSFSTLEIQRTEQGDSAMYLCASSLSGSGYEQYFGPGTRLTVT.

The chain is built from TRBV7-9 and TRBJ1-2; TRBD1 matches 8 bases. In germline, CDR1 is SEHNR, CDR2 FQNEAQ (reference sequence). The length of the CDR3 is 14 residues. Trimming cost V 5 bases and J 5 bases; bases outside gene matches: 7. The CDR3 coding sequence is TGTGCCAGCAGCACCGGACAGGGATCATATGGCTACACCTTC. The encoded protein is CASSTGQGSYGYTF.

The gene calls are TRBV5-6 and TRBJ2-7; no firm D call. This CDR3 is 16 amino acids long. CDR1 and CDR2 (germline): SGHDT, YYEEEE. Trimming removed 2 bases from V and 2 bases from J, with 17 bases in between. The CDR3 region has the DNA TGTGCCAGCAGCTTCGGCTCCCTAGACGGAACCTACGAGCAGTACTTC. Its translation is CASSFGSLDGTYEQYF.

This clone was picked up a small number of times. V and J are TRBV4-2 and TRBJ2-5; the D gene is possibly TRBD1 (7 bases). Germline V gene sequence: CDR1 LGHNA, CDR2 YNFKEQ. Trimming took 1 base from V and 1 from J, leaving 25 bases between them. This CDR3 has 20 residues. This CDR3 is CASSQVSLETGWRAQETQYF. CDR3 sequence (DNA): TGTGCCAGCAGCCAAGTCTCCCTGGAGACAGGGTGGAGGGCCCAAGAGACCCAGTACTTC.

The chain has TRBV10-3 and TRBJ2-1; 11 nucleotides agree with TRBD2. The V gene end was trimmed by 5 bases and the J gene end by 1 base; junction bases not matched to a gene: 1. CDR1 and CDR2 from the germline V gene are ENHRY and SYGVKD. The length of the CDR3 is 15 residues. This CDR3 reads CAISIAGGSYNEQFF. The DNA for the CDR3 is TGTGCCATCAGTATAGCGGGAGGGTCCTACAATGAGCAGTTCTTC.

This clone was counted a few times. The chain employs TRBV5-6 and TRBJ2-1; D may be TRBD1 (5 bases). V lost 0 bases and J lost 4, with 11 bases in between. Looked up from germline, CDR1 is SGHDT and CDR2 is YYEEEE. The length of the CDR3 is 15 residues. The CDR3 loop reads CASSLDYRRYNEQFF. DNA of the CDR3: TGTGCCAGCAGCTTGGACTACAGGAGATACAATGAGCAGTTCTTC.

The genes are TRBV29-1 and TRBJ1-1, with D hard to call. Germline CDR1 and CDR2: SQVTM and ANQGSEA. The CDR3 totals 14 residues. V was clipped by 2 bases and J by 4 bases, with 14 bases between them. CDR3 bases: TGCAGCGTTGAACGCCGACTTGAGAGCACTGAAGCTTTCTTT. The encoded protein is CSVERRLESTEAFF.

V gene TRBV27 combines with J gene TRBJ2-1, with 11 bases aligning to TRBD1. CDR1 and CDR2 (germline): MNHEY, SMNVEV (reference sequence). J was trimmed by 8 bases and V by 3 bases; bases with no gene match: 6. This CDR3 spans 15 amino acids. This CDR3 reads CASSFPGQGAHEQFF. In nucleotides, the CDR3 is TGTGCCAGCAGTTTTCCCGGACAGGGGGCGCATGAGCAGTTCTTC.

CDR3 nucleotides: TGTGCCAGCAGCCAAGACTACGGAGTGGTAGCTTTCTTT. Translating it yields CASSQDYGVVAFF. The V and J genes are TRBV14 and TRBJ1-1; D unclear. The CDR3 totals 13 residues. Trimming cost V 0 bases and J 10 bases, with 12 bases left between them. In germline, CDR1 is SGHDN, CDR2 FVKESK.

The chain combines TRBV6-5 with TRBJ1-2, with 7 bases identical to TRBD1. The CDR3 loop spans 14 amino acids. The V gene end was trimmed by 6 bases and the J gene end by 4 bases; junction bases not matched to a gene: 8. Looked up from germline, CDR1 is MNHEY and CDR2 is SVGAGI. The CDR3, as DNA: TGTGCCAGCAGACCGGGACAGAACAGCTATGGCTACACCTTC. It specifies CASRPGQNSYGYTF.

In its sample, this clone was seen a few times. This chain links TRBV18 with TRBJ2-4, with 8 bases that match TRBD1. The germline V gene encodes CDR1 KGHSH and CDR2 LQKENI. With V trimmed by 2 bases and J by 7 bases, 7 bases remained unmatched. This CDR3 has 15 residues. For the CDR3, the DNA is TGTGCCAGCTCACCAAGCCGGACAGGGAGGAACATTCAGTACTTC. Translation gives CASSPSRTGRNIQYF.

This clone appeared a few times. The CDR3 is CASSEQGSGAYEQYF. DNA for the CDR3: TGTGCCAGCAGTGAACAAGGGAGCGGGGCCTACGAGCAGTACTTC. The gene calls are TRBV25-1 and TRBJ2-7, with TRBD2 identical over 7 bases. The ends lost 2 bases at V and 2 bases at J; junction bases unmatched: 6. The CDR3 length is 15 residues. Germline values: CDR1 MGHDK, CDR2 SYGVNS.

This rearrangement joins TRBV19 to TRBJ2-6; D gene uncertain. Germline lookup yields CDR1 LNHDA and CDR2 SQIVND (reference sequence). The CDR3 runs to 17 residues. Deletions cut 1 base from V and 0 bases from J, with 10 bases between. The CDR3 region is CASSIAYLGSGANVLTF. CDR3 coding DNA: TGTGCCAGTAGTATAGCCTACCTCGGCTCTGGGGCCAACGTCCTGACTTTC.

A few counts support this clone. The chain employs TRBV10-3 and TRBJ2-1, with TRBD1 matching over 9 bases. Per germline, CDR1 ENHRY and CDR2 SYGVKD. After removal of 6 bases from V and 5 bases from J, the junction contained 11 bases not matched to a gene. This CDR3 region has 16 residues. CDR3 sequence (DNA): TGTGCCATCAGCCCGCAGCAAGGGACAGGGAACAATGAGCAGTTCTTC. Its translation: CAISPQQGTGNNEQFF.

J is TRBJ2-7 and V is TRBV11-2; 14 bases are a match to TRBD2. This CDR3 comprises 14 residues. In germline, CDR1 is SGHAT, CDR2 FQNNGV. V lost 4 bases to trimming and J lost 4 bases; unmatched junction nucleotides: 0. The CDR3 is CASSWTSGRYEQYV. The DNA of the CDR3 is TGTGCCAGCAGCTGGACTAGCGGGAGGTACGAGCAGTACGTC.

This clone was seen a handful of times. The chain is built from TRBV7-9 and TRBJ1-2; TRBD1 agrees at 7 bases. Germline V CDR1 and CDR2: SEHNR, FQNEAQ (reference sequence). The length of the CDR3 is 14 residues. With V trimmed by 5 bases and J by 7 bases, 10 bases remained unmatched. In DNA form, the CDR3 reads TGTGCCAGCAGCCCCGGTGAGGGGGCGGCTGGCTACACCTTC. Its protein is CASSPGEGAAGYTF. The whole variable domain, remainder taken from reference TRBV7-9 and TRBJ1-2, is DTGVSQNPRHKITKRGQNVTFRCDPISEHNRLYWYRQTLGQGPEFLTYFQNEAQLEKSRLLSDRFSAERPKGSFSTLEIQRTEQGDSAMYLCASSPGEGAAGYTFGSGTRLTVV.

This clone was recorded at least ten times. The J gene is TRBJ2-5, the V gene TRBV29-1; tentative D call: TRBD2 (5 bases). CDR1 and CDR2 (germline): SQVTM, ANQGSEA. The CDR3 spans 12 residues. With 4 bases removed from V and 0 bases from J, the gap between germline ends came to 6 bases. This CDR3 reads CSVGGYQETQYF. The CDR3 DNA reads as TGCAGCGTTGGAGGGTACCAAGAGACCCAGTACTTC.

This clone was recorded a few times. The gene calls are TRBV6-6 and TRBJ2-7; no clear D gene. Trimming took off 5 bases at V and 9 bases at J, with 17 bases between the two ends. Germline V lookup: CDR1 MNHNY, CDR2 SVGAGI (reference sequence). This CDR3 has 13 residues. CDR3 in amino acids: CASSHRDGALQYV. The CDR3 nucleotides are TGTGCCAGCAGTCATAGAGACGGAGCGTTGCAGTACGTC.

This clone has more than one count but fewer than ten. The CDR3 DNA reads TGTGCCAGTCAATCCCTCCTAGCGGACCGCTACAATGAGCAGTTCTTC. As protein: CASQSLLADRYNEQFF. The chain links TRBV19 to TRBJ2-1, with 7 positions matching TRBD2. The CDR3 has 16 amino acids. Germline assignment: CDR1 LNHDA and CDR2 SQIVND (reference sequence). V trimming: 8 bases; J trimming: 3 bases; junction bases outside the gene matches: 13.

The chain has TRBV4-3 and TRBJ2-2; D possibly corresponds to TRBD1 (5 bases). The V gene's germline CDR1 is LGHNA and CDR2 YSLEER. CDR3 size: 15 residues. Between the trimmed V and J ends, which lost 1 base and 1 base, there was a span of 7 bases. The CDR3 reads CASSQGGQNTGELFF. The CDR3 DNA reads TGCGCCAGCAGCCAAGGGGGCCAGAACACCGGGGAGCTGTTTTTT.

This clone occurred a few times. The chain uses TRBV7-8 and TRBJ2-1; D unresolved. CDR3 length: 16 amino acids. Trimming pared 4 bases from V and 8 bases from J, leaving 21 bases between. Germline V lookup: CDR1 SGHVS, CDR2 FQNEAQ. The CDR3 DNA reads TGTGCCAGCAGCTCCATATACCCCCCCGGTAGAGATGAGCAGTTCTTC. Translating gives CASSSIYPPGRDEQFF.

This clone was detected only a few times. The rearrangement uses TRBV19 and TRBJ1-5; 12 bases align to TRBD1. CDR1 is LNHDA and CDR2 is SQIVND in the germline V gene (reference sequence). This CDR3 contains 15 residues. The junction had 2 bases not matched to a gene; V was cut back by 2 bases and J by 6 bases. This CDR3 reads CASSIMGQGAQPQHF. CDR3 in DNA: TGTGCCAGTAGTATAATGGGACAGGGGGCTCAGCCCCAGCATTTT.

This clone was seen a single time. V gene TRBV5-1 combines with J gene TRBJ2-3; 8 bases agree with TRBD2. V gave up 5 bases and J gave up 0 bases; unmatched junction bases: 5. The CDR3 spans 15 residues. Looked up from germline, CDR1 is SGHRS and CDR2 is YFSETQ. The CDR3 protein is CASRIVAGSTDTQYF. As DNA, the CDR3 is TGCGCCAGCAGGATCGTAGCGGGAAGCACAGATACGCAGTATTTT.

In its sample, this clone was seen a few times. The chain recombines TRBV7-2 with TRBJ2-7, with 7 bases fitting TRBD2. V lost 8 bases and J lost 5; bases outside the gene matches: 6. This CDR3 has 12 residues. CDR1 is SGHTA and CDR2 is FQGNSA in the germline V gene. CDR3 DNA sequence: TGTGCCAGCCGGGCGGGAGTCGACGAGCAGTACTTC. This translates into CASRAGVDEQYF.

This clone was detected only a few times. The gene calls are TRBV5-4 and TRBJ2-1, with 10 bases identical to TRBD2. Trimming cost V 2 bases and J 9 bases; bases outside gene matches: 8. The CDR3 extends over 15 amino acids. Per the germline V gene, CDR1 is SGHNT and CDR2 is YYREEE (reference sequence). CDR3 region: CASSFSLAGEVEQFF. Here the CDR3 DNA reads TGTGCCAGCAGCTTCTCCCTAGCGGGAGAGGTTGAGCAGTTCTTC.

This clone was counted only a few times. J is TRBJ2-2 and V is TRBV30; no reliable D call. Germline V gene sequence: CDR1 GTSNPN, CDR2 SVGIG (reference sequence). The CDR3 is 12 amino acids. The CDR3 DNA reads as TGTGGACGGAGCGAAAGGTTCGGGGAGCTGTTTTTT. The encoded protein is CGRSERFGELFF.

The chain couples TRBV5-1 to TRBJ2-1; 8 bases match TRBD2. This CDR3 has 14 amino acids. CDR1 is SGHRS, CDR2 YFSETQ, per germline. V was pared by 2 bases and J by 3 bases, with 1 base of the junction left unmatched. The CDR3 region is CASSFTSGYNEQFF. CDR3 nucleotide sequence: TGCGCCAGCAGCTTTACTAGCGGCTACAATGAGCAGTTCTTC.

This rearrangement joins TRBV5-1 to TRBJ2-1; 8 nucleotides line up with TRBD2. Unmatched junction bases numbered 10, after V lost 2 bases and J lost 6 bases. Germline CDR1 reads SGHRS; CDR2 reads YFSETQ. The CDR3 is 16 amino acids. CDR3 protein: CASSFPHSGSFNEQFF. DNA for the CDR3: TGCGCCAGCAGCTTCCCCCACAGCGGGAGTTTCAATGAGCAGTTCTTC.